This T cell receptor beta chain was identified during a study of blood T cell repertoires in COVID-19. Study summary: PBMCs, B-cell-depleted T cells, or T cells were the source of the cDNA or gDNA that made up the material.

Adults between roughly 18 and 90 years of age took part from some 25 US areas. Germline V gives CDR1 WNHNN, CDR2 SYGVQD (reference sequence). This CDR3 has 13 residues. The germline V and J ends were trimmed by 3 bases and 6 bases, with 11 bases remaining between them. In the study's own analysis: Counts of nucleated cells, estimated from reference gene primer amplification, were obtained. Only in-frame clones appear in the TCRdb table, and some are missing; sequencing was by immunoSEQ multiplex PCR. V, J and clone size are taken as reported in that table, and D and trimming were inferred from the DNA itself. Among 350,000 to 450,000 clones listed, 85% to 90% were seen once.

The sequence was obtained from a man aged 25 to 45 who had recovered from COVID-19. The material sequenced was PBMCs or T cells enriched from blood (not recorded which). The rearrangement links TRBV10-1 to TRBJ1-1; perhaps TRBD1 as D (5 bases). As DNA, the CDR3 is TGCGCCAGCAGTGACGGTCGGGGGGCTGAAGCTTTCTTT. Its translation is CASSDGRGAEAFF.